This passage covers 10 T cell receptor beta chains from one sample sequenced in a study of regulatory dendritic cells for organ transplantation. CFSE-labeled sorted T cells met regulatory or mature dendritic cells for around five days. The antigens these receptors bind are not known. The protocol was immunoSEQ multiplex PCR, while the TCRdb copy is restricted to in-frame clones and leaves out a portion. The table lists under 9,000 clones, 65% to 70% of them singletons. Material for sequencing was memory CD4+ T cells from blood cultured with dendritic cells. The subset is: CD45RO+ memory T cells. The receptors were sampled from a human donor in good health.

The DNA for the CDR3 is TGTGCCATCAGTGAGTCCGGGGAAGATACGCAGTATTTT. It translates to CAISESGEDTQYF. The chain couples TRBV10-3 to TRBJ2-3, with TRBD2 as a possible D gene (5 bases). The germline V and J ends were trimmed by 0 bases and 5 bases, with 6 bases remaining between them. In germline, CDR1 is ENHRY, CDR2 SYGVKD. The CDR3 is made up of 13 amino acids.

The chain joins TRBV12-5 to TRBJ2-1; perhaps TRBD2 as D (5 bases). V gave up 5 bases and J gave up 7 bases, with 12 bases separating them. In germline, CDR1 is LGHNT, CDR2 FRNRAP. The CDR3 consists of 13 residues. The CDR3 protein is CASGPSGFNEQFF. The CDR3 region has the DNA TGTGCTAGTGGTCCTTCGGGGTTTAATGAGCAGTTCTTC.

This chain uses TRBV7-8 with TRBJ1-1; D unclear. V was trimmed by 1 base and J by 1 base, leaving 7 bases between them. The germline V gene has CDR1 SGHVS and CDR2 FQNEAQ. The CDR3 is 14 amino acids. CDR3 residues: CASSLERGNTEAFF. The CDR3 DNA follows: TGTGCCAGCAGCTTAGAACGGGGGAACACTGAAGCTTTCTTT.

V gene TRBV2 combines with J gene TRBJ2-1; TRBD2 aligns across 9 bases. The germline V gene encodes CDR1 SNHLY and CDR2 FYNNEI. V lost 6 bases to trimming and J lost 8 bases; unmatched junction nucleotides: 11. The CDR3 runs 15 residues. The DNA of the CDR3 is TGTGCCAGCAGGGAGACTAGCGGATTACACGATGAGCAGTTCTTC. Protein sequence: CASRETSGLHDEQFF. The full variable domain, completed using reference TRBV2 and TRBJ2-1, is EPEVTQTPSHQVTQMGQEVILRCVPISNHLYFYWYRQILGQKVEFLVSFYNNEISEKSEIFDDQFSVERPDGSNFTLKIRSTKLEDSAMYFCASRETSGLHDEQFFGPGTRLTVL.

V and J are TRBV7-2 and TRBJ1-6; D possibly corresponds to TRBD1 (6 bases). Trimming pared 0 bases from V and 8 bases from J, leaving 20 bases between. The germline gives CDR1 SGHTA, CDR2 FQGNSA. This CDR3 has 18 residues. The CDR3, as DNA: TGTGCCAGCAGCTTAGCCCCGCCAGGGGCGAGTGGCCATTCACCCCTCCACTTT. This sequence encodes CASSLAPPGASGHSPLHF.

J is TRBJ1-4 and V is TRBV27, with TRBD1 as a possible D gene (6 bases). CDR1 and CDR2 (germline): MNHEY, SMNVEV (reference sequence). V lost 5 bases to trimming and J lost 4 bases, with 14 bases between them. The CDR3 spans 15 residues. This chain's CDR3 is CASSPAGARNEKLFF. As DNA, the CDR3 is TGTGCCAGCAGTCCCGCGGGGGCCCGTAATGAAAAACTGTTTTTT.

The rearrangement links TRBV9 to TRBJ1-6; D not resolved. The CDR3 covers 14 residues. Germline CDR1 is SGDLS and CDR2 is YYNGEE. V was clipped by 0 bases and J by 5 bases, with 6 bases between them. The CDR3 is CASSVAVHNSPLHF. Written as DNA, the CDR3 is TGTGCCAGCAGCGTAGCGGTGCATAATTCACCCCTCCACTTT.

This clone was observed a few times. The CDR3 DNA sequence: TGTGCCAGTAGTATGGGACGGGACATTGAGACCCAGTACTTC. It translates to CASSMGRDIETQYF. The V call is TRBV19, the J call TRBJ2-5, with D possibly TRBD1 on 6 matching bases. The V end was cut by 3 bases, the J end by 5 bases, with 13 bases between. Looked up from germline, CDR1 is LNHDA and CDR2 is SQIVND (reference sequence). The CDR3 is 14 amino acids.

V and J are TRBV5-4 and TRBJ2-5, with a possible D match to TRBD2 (8 bases). V lost 0 bases to trimming and J lost 7 bases, with 16 bases between them. The CDR3 has 15 amino acids. CDR1 and CDR2 from the germline V gene are SGHNT and YYREEE (reference sequence). The CDR3 is CASSLAGGDSPTQYF. The CDR3, as DNA: TGTGCCAGCAGCTTGGCCGGGGGGGACAGTCCGACCCAGTACTTC. The variable domain in full, completed from reference TRBV5-4 and TRBJ2-5, reads ETGVTQSPTHLIKTRGQQVTLRCSSQSGHNTVSWYQQALGQGPQFIFQYYREEENGRGNFPPRFSGLQFPNYSSELNVNALELDDSALYLCASSLAGGDSPTQYFGPGTRLLVL.

In its sample, this clone was seen a few times. The chain has TRBV7-2 and TRBJ2-7; weak D call: TRBD2 (5 bases). The CDR3 is made up of 14 amino acids. CDR1 SGHTA and CDR2 FQGNSA come from the germline V gene. V gave up 1 base and J gave up 5 bases, with 12 bases separating them. Written as DNA, the CDR3 is TGTGCCAGCAGCTTAGGAGGGAGTTCCCACGAGCAGTACTTC. Translating it yields CASSLGGSSHEQYF.